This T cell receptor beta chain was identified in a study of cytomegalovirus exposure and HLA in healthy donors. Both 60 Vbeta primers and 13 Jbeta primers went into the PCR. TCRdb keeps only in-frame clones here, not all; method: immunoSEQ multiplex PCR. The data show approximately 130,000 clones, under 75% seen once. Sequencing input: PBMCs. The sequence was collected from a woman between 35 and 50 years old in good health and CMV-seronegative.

Here the CDR3 DNA reads TGTGCCAGCTCACCTGGGGAGCACTATGGCTACACCTTC. Encoded protein: CASSPGEHYGYTF. This chain joins TRBV18 and TRBJ1-2; D gene ambiguous. The germline V and J ends were trimmed by 3 bases and 3 bases, with 8 bases remaining between them. Germline V gene lookup returns CDR1 KGHSH and CDR2 LQKENI. This CDR3 contains 13 residues.